This T cell receptor (beta chain) was observed in a study of metastatic and nonmetastatic thyroid tumors. In the study overall: Across blood and tumor or nodule tissue, repertoires from malignant and benign thyroid patients were compared with one another.

This clone was picked up many times. The CDR3 spans 13 residues. The germline V and J ends were trimmed by 5 bases and 5 bases, with 13 bases remaining between them. The germline CDR1 and CDR2 sequences are SGHDT and YYEEEE. With MiXCR, TCRdb reprocessed the PCR reads. The sample carries tens of thousands of clones, 10% to 15% recorded once. Thyroid surgery was performed in patients who had received no treatment beforehand. The receptor's source is a male donor with papillary thyroid cancer or a benign thyroid nodule (not recorded which). Some clones in this sample may be carry-over from other donors' samples. Input material: blood. The rearrangement links TRBV5-6 to TRBJ1-1, with a weak D call TRBD1 (6 bases). The CDR3 sequence is CASSIQGRTEAFF. The CDR3 DNA is TGTGCCAGCAGTATCCAGGGGAGAACTGAAGCTTTCTTT.